This T cell receptor (beta chain) was identified in a study of blood T cell repertoires in COVID-19. Study-level background: Researchers got acute and convalescent COVID-19 samples from the United States, Italy and Spain. PBMCs, B-cell-depleted T cells, or T cells provided the cDNA or gDNA that made up the material.

In the authors' methods: Reference gene primer amplification yielded estimated nucleated cell counts. Profiled with immunoSEQ multiplex PCR; TCRdb holds only in-frame clones, not every one. That table furnishes V, J and clone size, whereas the DNA furnished D and trimming. The sample lists roughly 320,000 clones; roughly nine tenths were seen once. V shed 5 bases and J shed 2 bases, with 9 bases lying between them. This CDR3 region has 14 residues. In germline, CDR1 is MRHNA, CDR2 SNTAGT. The Seattle site enrolled patients during active infection and followed them longitudinally. The receptor comes from a woman aged 25 to 39 with COVID-19, enrolled during active disease. Sequencing was carried out using peripheral blood. This chain uses TRBV6-4 with TRBJ2-2; a weak D match, TRBD2 (6 bases). CDR3 DNA sequence: TGTGCCAGCAGTTTACTAGCTAACACCGGGGAGCTGTTTTTT. Translated, it gives CASSLLANTGELFF.